This TCR beta chain originates from a study of cytomegalovirus exposure and HLA in healthy donors. Study-level results: Among TCR sequences, most were rare, though some public TCRs appeared in many donors. Exclusion applied to some V segments, including TRBV6-2 and TRBV6-3, as they were indistinguishable. There were 150 to 200 TCR beta chains listed as cytomegalovirus-associated.

On this clone itself: Its antigen is still unknown.

The CDR3 consists of 14 residues. CDR1 and CDR2 from the germline V gene are SGHVS and FQNEAQ. Trimming shortened V by 2 bases and J by 4 bases, and 8 bases separated the two germline ends. The study ran its PCR with 60 Vbeta and 13 Jbeta primers. Sequenced by immunoSEQ multiplex PCR; TCRdb stores in-frame clones only, minus some. The table records some 150,000 clones, 75% to 90% of them present only once. The source of this sequence is a woman in her twenties or thirties in good health and CMV-seronegative. The gene calls are TRBV7-8 and TRBJ2-2; D gene uncertain. The sequencing input was PBMCs. The CDR3 DNA sequence: TGTGCCAGCAGCTTAAGACAAACCACCGGGGAGCTGTTTTTT. This gives the protein CASSLRQTTGELFF.